One and the same sample provided the 15 T cell receptor beta chains below, sequenced in a study of cytomegalovirus exposure and HLA in healthy donors. Clones were read by immunoSEQ multiplex PCR, and TCRdb kept only the in-frame ones, dropping some. The repertoire includes roughly 140,000 clones, about 87% of them detected once, and 8.7% sits in the top ten. Sequencing was performed on PBMCs. Receptors were obtained from a man in his late teens or twenties in good health and CMV-seropositive.

The rearrangement links TRBV29-1 to TRBJ1-2; 8 bases agree with TRBD1. The CDR3 is 13 residues long. V was clipped by 6 bases and J by 5 bases; unmatched bases: 8. Germline V gives CDR1 SQVTM, CDR2 ANQGSEA. CDR3 in amino acids: CSVGPGGAYGYTF. For the CDR3, the DNA is TGCAGCGTGGGCCCAGGGGGCGCATATGGCTACACCTTC.

This chain links TRBV5-8 with TRBJ1-2; the D is unclear. The CDR3 contains 12 residues. V lost 0 bases and J 7 bases, leaving 7 bases between the germline ends. Germline CDR1 reads SGHTS; CDR2 reads YDEGEE. The CDR3 bases are TGTGCCAGCAGCTTGGGGCAAGTTGGCTACACCTTC. Translation: CASSLGQVGYTF.

The chain links TRBV30 to TRBJ1-4; 8 bases align to TRBD1. This CDR3 contains 16 residues. V trimming: 2 bases; J trimming: 7 bases; junction bases outside the gene matches: 12. Germline CDR1 reads GTSNPN; CDR2 reads SVGIG (reference sequence). The DNA for the CDR3 is TGTGCCTGGAGTACGTTACAGGGGGATTTGGGTGAAAAACTGTTTTTT. This codes for CAWSTLQGDLGEKLFF.

This rearrangement joins TRBV11-3 to TRBJ2-1, with D possibly being TRBD2 (7 bases). CDR1 is SGHNT and CDR2 is YENEEA in the germline V gene. Trimming removed 5 bases from V and 8 bases from J, with 13 bases in between. The CDR3 loop spans 13 amino acids. CDR3 bases: TGTGCCAGCAGCCTTGGGGAGGGGGATGAGCAGTTCTTC. It yields the protein CASSLGEGDEQFF.

As regards this clone: Within the sample, other DNA sequences also encode this same CDR3. The chain links TRBV15 to TRBJ2-7; TRBD2 agrees at 7 bases. J was trimmed by 1 base and V by 3 bases; bases with no gene match: 3. The CDR3 has 14 residues. CDR1 and CDR2 (germline): LNHNV, YYDKDF (reference sequence). The CDR3 loop reads CATSRGGDSYEQYF. Written as DNA, the CDR3 is TGTGCCACCAGCAGGGGGGGGGATTCCTACGAGCAGTACTTC.

V is TRBV5-1 and J is TRBJ2-7, with TRBD2 as a possible D gene (6 bases). CDR1 and CDR2 (germline): SGHRS, YFSETQ. The CDR3 is 16 amino acids. Trimming pared 4 bases from V and 3 bases from J, leaving 20 bases between. CDR3 sequence (DNA): TGCGCCAGCAGCCAGGTTGGGACTCCCAGACTCTACGAGCAGTACTTC. Translated: CASSQVGTPRLYEQYF.

The V gene is TRBV10-3, the J gene TRBJ2-7; D perhaps matches TRBD1 (5 bases). CDR3 length equals 13 residues. Germline loops: CDR1 ENHRY, CDR2 SYGVKD. The V end lost 4 bases, the J end lost 1 base, and 8 bases lay between the germline ends. The CDR3 nucleotides read TGTGCCATCAGTGTACAGGTATCCTACGAGCAGTACTTC. Its protein is CAISVQVSYEQYF.

The chain carries TRBV2 and TRBJ2-3; the D gene is possibly TRBD2 (6 bases). Looked up from germline, CDR1 is SNHLY and CDR2 is FYNNEI. With 5 bases removed from V and 5 bases from J, the gap between germline ends came to 17 bases. This CDR3 contains 15 residues. The DNA for the CDR3 is TGTGCCAGCAGTCCAAGCGGGTACTCCGGAGATACGCAGTATTTT. It codes for CASSPSGYSGDTQYF. The full variable domain, with the rest looked up from reference TRBV2 and TRBJ2-3, is EPEVTQTPSHQVTQMGQEVILRCVPISNHLYFYWYRQILGQKVEFLVSFYNNEISEKSEIFDDQFSVERPDGSNFTLKIRSTKLEDSAMYFCASSPSGYSGDTQYFGPGTRLTVL.

V is TRBV7-8 and J is TRBJ2-1; D is perhaps TRBD2 (6 bases). Trimming pared 1 base from V and 0 bases from J, leaving 16 bases between. Germline V gene lookup returns CDR1 SGHVS and CDR2 FQNEAQ. The CDR3 consists of 18 residues. The CDR3 spells CASSLVASAKSSYNEQFF. CDR3 coding DNA: TGTGCCAGCAGCTTAGTTGCTAGCGCCAAAAGCTCCTACAATGAGCAGTTCTTC.

This clone was seen a few times. This rearrangement joins TRBV2 to TRBJ2-1, with D maybe TRBD1 (6 bases). The CDR3 is 13 amino acids. Germline CDR1 reads SNHLY; CDR2 reads FYNNEI. V was clipped by 6 bases and J by 5 bases, with 11 bases between them. The CDR3 nucleotides read TGTGCCAGCAGCTTCAACAGGGACAATGAGCAGTTCTTC. Protein sequence: CASSFNRDNEQFF. Supplemented by reference TRBV2 and TRBJ2-1, the full variable domain reads EPEVTQTPSHQVTQMGQEVILRCVPISNHLYFYWYRQILGQKVEFLVSFYNNEISEKSEIFDDQFSVERPDGSNFTLKIRSTKLEDSAMYFCASSFNRDNEQFFGPGTRLTVL.

The rearrangement links TRBV18 to TRBJ2-1; no clear D. Germline values: CDR1 KGHSH, CDR2 LQKENI. There are 13 residues in the CDR3. V lost 3 bases and J 4 bases, leaving 7 bases between the germline ends. The CDR3 protein is CASSPSVYNEQFF. The CDR3, as DNA: TGTGCCAGCTCACCGTCGGTGTACAATGAGCAGTTCTTC.

As for this clone: The same CDR3 can be traced to other DNA sequences in this sample. The V call is TRBV5-1, the J call TRBJ2-7, with D maybe TRBD1 (5 bases). With 1 base removed from V and 4 bases from J, the gap between germline ends came to 6 bases. Germline values: CDR1 SGHRS, CDR2 YFSETQ. The CDR3 runs to 12 residues. The CDR3 spells CASSLTGYEQYF. CDR3 DNA: TGCGCCAGCAGCTTGACAGGATACGAGCAGTACTTC.

This chain's CDR3 is CASSIIPGTDTQYF. In nucleotides, the CDR3 is TGTGCCAGTAGTATAATTCCGGGAACAGATACGCAGTATTTT. The chain combines TRBV19 with TRBJ2-3, with D perhaps TRBD2 (5 bases). Germline assignment: CDR1 LNHDA and CDR2 SQIVND (reference sequence). The V gene lost 2 bases and the J gene lost 3 bases, with 9 bases spanning the gap. This CDR3 region has 14 residues.

This rearrangement joins TRBV28 to TRBJ1-2, with 7 nucleotides matching TRBD1. Trimming at V came to 8 bases and at J to 7 bases, leaving 13 bases not matched to a gene. This CDR3 comprises 14 residues. Germline lookup yields CDR1 MDHEN and CDR2 SYDVKM. CDR3 nucleotides: TGTGCCAGCCTGACGACCGGGACAGACGGTGGCTACACCTTC. Translation: CASLTTGTDGGYTF.

This clone appeared once. Here the CDR3 reads CASSIRELVGEQYF. CDR3 bases: TGTGCCAGTAGTATACGGGAACTGGTAGGCGAGCAGTACTTC. The rearrangement uses TRBV19 and TRBJ2-7, with a weak D call TRBD2 (5 bases). Trimming cost V 2 bases and J 6 bases, with 14 bases left between them. CDR3 length: 14 amino acids. Per the germline V gene, CDR1 is LNHDA and CDR2 is SQIVND (reference sequence).